This T cell receptor (beta chain) was obtained from a study of blood T cell repertoires in COVID-19. At the level of the study: Samples of COVID-19 (acute and convalescent) were obtained from the United States, Italy and Spain. PBMCs, B-cell-depleted T cells, or T cells provided the cDNA or gDNA that made up the material.

In the authors' workflow: Nucleated cell number was recorded as an estimate derived from reference gene primer amplification. TCRdb keeps only in-frame clones here, not all; method: immunoSEQ multiplex PCR. V and J calls and clone size follow that table, whereas D and trimming were derived from the DNA. The sample yields roughly 160,000 clones, roughly four fifths seen once. The V gene's germline CDR1 is MDHEN and CDR2 SYDVKM. J lost 6 bases, V lost 2 bases, and 6 bases had no gene match. This CDR3 region has 15 residues. This clonotype originated in a woman older than 75 with acute or convalescent COVID-19. This chain connects TRBV28 to TRBJ2-5; 10 bases map to TRBD1. Source material: peripheral blood. The CDR3 here is CASSLGQGGVQTQYF. Written as DNA, the CDR3 is TGTGCCAGCAGTTTAGGACAGGGGGGCGTTCAGACCCAGTACTTC.